These 2 T cell receptor beta chains originate from one sample sequenced in a study of beta chain features in type 1 diabetes. No antigen has been assigned to these receptors. Study findings and constraints: Shorter TCRB CDR3s, moderately but significantly so, marked every one of the four CD4+ subsets in Type 1 diabetes patients.

All of the isolated RNA was reverse transcribed, so expressed TCRB transcripts were sequenced. TCRdb's copy holds only in-frame clones and misses some; the assay was immunoSEQ multiplex PCR. This sample has more than 300,000 clones, with around 8.5% found just once. The source material was central memory CD4+ T cells from blood. All receptors derive from a man aged 30 to 45 with type 1 diabetes.

This clone occurred a few times. The chain employs TRBV19 and TRBJ2-6; D gene uncertain. With 3 bases removed from V and 0 bases from J, the gap between germline ends came to 12 bases. CDR3 size: 17 residues. Germline lookup yields CDR1 LNHDA and CDR2 SQIVND (reference sequence). CDR3 bases: TGTGCCAGTAGTATTCCTGGTTTCGACTCTGGGGCCAACGTCCTGACTTTC. Protein: CASSIPGFDSGANVLTF.

J is TRBJ1-2 and V is TRBV9; 9 bases match TRBD1. Looked up from germline, CDR1 is SGDLS and CDR2 is YYNGEE. V gave up 4 bases and J gave up 3 bases; unmatched junction bases: 4. This CDR3 has 14 amino acids. The CDR3 nucleotides are TGTGCCAGCAGCCGGACAGGGGCTGACTATGGCTACACCTTC. Its translation is CASSRTGADYGYTF.